These T cell receptor beta chains were read from a single sample in a study of shared clonotypes between healthy human individuals. Measured with immunoSEQ multiplex PCR; TCRdb has only the in-frame clones, and not every one. The table lists more than 2 million clones, about 94% of them singletons. The source material was naive CD8+ T cells sorted from blood. The receptors derive from a man aged 18 to 29 in good health. The CDR3 runs from the conserved cysteine through the conserved F or W. Each record gives: V gene, J gene, clone size, D gene, CDR3 DNA, CDR3 protein. The D gene is left open where the match is weak. Size tells how often a clone was seen (once, few, many) or the class of an expanded clone, and some rows leave it out.

V gene: TRBV6-5
J gene: TRBJ2-2
clone size: few
D gene: TRBD2
CDR3 DNA: TGTGCCAGCAGTTACTCGGGGGGGACCGGGGAGCTGTTTTTT
CDR3 protein: CASSYSGGTGELFF

V gene: TRBV27
J gene: TRBJ2-5
clone size: NA
D gene: NA
CDR3 DNA: TGTGCCAGCAGCCCTAACGAGTCGGAGACCCAGTACTTC
CDR3 protein: CASSPNESETQYF

V gene: TRBV7-9
J gene: TRBJ1-2
clone size: once
D gene: TRBD1
CDR3 DNA: TGTGCCAGCAGCTTATCGGCCATGGACAGGCCCATACTATCTGGCTACACCTTC
CDR3 protein: CASSLSAMDRPILSGYTF

V gene: TRBV28
J gene: TRBJ2-2
clone size: NA
D gene: TRBD1
CDR3 DNA: TGTGCCAGCAGTAACCGGGACAGGGGGCTTCCCGGGGAGCTGTTTTTT
CDR3 protein: CASSNRDRGLPGELFF

V gene: TRBV7-9
J gene: TRBJ2-7
clone size: NA
D gene: NA
CDR3 DNA: TGTGCCAGCAGCTTAGGAAAGGCCGTCGAGCAGTACTTC
CDR3 protein: CASSLGKAVEQYF

V gene: TRBV18
J gene: TRBJ2-6
clone size: NA
D gene: NA
CDR3 DNA: TGTGCCAGCTCACGACAGTACTCTGGGGCCAACGTCCTGACTTTC
CDR3 protein: CASSRQYSGANVLTF

V gene: TRBV9
J gene: TRBJ2-1
clone size: NA
D gene: NA
CDR3 DNA: TGTGCCAGCAGCCCCGGGCCTGACAATGAGCAGTTCTTC
CDR3 protein: CASSPGPDNEQFF

V gene: TRBV4-1
J gene: TRBJ2-3
clone size: NA
D gene: NA
CDR3 DNA: TGCGCCAGCAGCCACGCTGAGACCTCTACGGCAGATACGCAGTATTTT
CDR3 protein: CASSHAETSTADTQYF

V gene: TRBV28
J gene: TRBJ2-4
clone size: NA
D gene: NA
CDR3 DNA: TGTGCCAGCAGTTTAATTAACAAAAACATTCAGTACTTC
CDR3 protein: CASSLINKNIQYF

V gene: TRBV4-1
J gene: TRBJ2-7
clone size: NA
D gene: TRBD1
CDR3 DNA: TGCGCCAGCAGCCAAAACCTCGGACAGGGAGCCTACGAGCAGTACTTC
CDR3 protein: CASSQNLGQGAYEQYF

V gene: TRBV10-2
J gene: TRBJ2-1
clone size: NA
D gene: NA
CDR3 DNA: TGCGCCAGCAGTGAGTCGAACGCAGGGTGGGATGAGCAGTTCTTC
CDR3 protein: CASSESNAGWDEQFF

V gene: TRBV10-3
J gene: TRBJ2-7
clone size: NA
D gene: TRBD2
CDR3 DNA: TGTGCCACACTAGCGGGAGAAACCTACGAGCAGTACTTC
CDR3 protein: CATLAGETYEQYF

V gene: TRBV7-2
J gene: TRBJ2-7
clone size: once
D gene: TRBD1
CDR3 DNA: TGTGCCAGCAGCACCTACAGGGGGTCCTACGAGCAGTACTTC
CDR3 protein: CASSTYRGSYEQYF

V gene: TRBV27
J gene: TRBJ2-1
clone size: NA
D gene: TRBD1
CDR3 DNA: TGTGCCAGCAGACCTTGGGACAGGGGGAACAATGAGCAGTTCTTC
CDR3 protein: CASRPWDRGNNEQFF

V gene: TRBV27
J gene: TRBJ2-1
clone size: NA
D gene: TRBD1
CDR3 DNA: TGTGCCAGCAGCGAGACGGGACAGGGGGAGACTAATGAGCAGTTCTTC
CDR3 protein: CASSETGQGETNEQFF

V gene: TRBV30
J gene: TRBJ2-7
clone size: NA
D gene: NA
CDR3 DNA: TGTGCCTGGAGCACAGGGTTAGGGGTCGAGCAGTACTTC
CDR3 protein: CAWSTGLGVEQYF

V gene: TRBV4-1
J gene: TRBJ2-3
clone size: NA
D gene: TRBD1
CDR3 DNA: TGCGCCAGCAGCCAAGCTGGACAGGGCACAGATACGCAGTATTTT
CDR3 protein: CASSQAGQGTDTQYF

V gene: TRBV2
J gene: TRBJ2-7
clone size: NA
D gene: TRBD2
CDR3 DNA: TGTGCCAGCAGACAGAGCGGGAGCTACGAGCAGTACTTC
CDR3 protein: CASRQSGSYEQYF

V gene: TRBV27
J gene: TRBJ2-2
clone size: NA
D gene: NA
CDR3 DNA: TGTGCCAGCAGTTTAATCCCGTCTCTAAACACCGGGGAGCTGTTTTTT
CDR3 protein: CASSLIPSLNTGELFF

V gene: TRBV27
J gene: TRBJ2-3
clone size: NA
D gene: TRBD2
CDR3 DNA: TGTGCCAGCAGTTTTGGACTAGCGGGGGGGTACACAGATACGCAGTATTTT
CDR3 protein: CASSFGLAGGYTDTQYF

V gene: TRBV5-1
J gene: TRBJ2-3
clone size: NA
D gene: NA
CDR3 DNA: TGCGCCAGCAGCTTGGGAGGGCCCACAGATACGCAGTATTTT
CDR3 protein: CASSLGGPTDTQYF

V gene: TRBV4-1
J gene: TRBJ2-7
clone size: few
D gene: TRBD2
CDR3 DNA: TGCGCCAGCAGCGTGCCTGGGGGGGACGAGCAGTACTTC
CDR3 protein: CASSVPGGDEQYF

V gene: TRBV7-7
J gene: TRBJ2-2
clone size: NA
D gene: NA
CDR3 DNA: TGTGCTAGCAGCTTAGTTCACACCGGGGAGCTGTTTTTT
CDR3 protein: CASSLVHTGELFF

V gene: TRBV4-2
J gene: TRBJ2-1
clone size: NA
D gene: TRBD1
CDR3 DNA: TGTGCCAGCAGCCAAGAAGGGGACAGCTACAATGAGCAGTTCTTC
CDR3 protein: CASSQEGDSYNEQFF

V gene: TRBV5-6
J gene: TRBJ2-1
clone size: NA
D gene: NA
CDR3 DNA: TGTGCCAGCAGCTTGGTGACCCAGGGGAGCTCCTACAATGAGCAGTTCTTC
CDR3 protein: CASSLVTQGSSYNEQFF

V gene: TRBV5-8
J gene: TRBJ2-1
clone size: NA
D gene: NA
CDR3 DNA: TGTGCCAGCAGCTTGGACCCCTTAAACCCGTACAATGAGCAGTTCTTC
CDR3 protein: CASSLDPLNPYNEQFF

V gene: TRBV10-3
J gene: TRBJ1-2
clone size: NA
D gene: NA
CDR3 DNA: TGTGCCATCAGTGAAGGGATTCCAGGGGATACATATGGCTACACCTTC
CDR3 protein: CAISEGIPGDTYGYTF

V gene: TRBV7-9
J gene: TRBJ2-1
clone size: NA
D gene: NA
CDR3 DNA: TGTGCCAGCAGCGCGGACACCTCTTACAATGAGCAGTTCTTC
CDR3 protein: CASSADTSYNEQFF

V gene: TRBV5-5
J gene: TRBJ1-6
clone size: NA
D gene: NA
CDR3 DNA: TGTGCCAGCAGCTTGGGTCTCGGGAATTCACCCCTCCACTTT
CDR3 protein: CASSLGLGNSPLHF

V gene: TRBV28
J gene: TRBJ1-6
clone size: NA
D gene: TRBD1
CDR3 DNA: TGTGCCAGCAGTTGGAACAGGGGTAATTCACCCCTCCACTTT
CDR3 protein: CASSWNRGNSPLHF

V gene: TRBV19
J gene: TRBJ2-3
clone size: once
D gene: TRBD2
CDR3 DNA: TGTGCCACCGCCTGGACTAGCGGGAGGGCCTCAGATACGCAGTATTTT
CDR3 protein: CATAWTSGRASDTQYF

V gene: TRBV28
J gene: TRBJ2-3
clone size: NA
D gene: TRBD2
CDR3 DNA: TGTGCCAGCAGTCCTCGATTAGCGGGGGGGCTCACAGATACGCAGTATTTT
CDR3 protein: CASSPRLAGGLTDTQYF

V gene: TRBV29-1
J gene: TRBJ2-1
clone size: NA
D gene: NA
CDR3 DNA: TGCAGCGTCGGTGACCTAAGCGGATACTCCTACAATGAGCAGTTCTTC
CDR3 protein: CSVGDLSGYSYNEQFF

V gene: TRBV4-2
J gene: TRBJ2-5
clone size: NA
D gene: NA
CDR3 DNA: TGTGCCAGCAGCCCCCGTGAGGTTGGGGAGACCCAGTACTTC
CDR3 protein: CASSPREVGETQYF

V gene: TRBV10-3
J gene: TRBJ2-1
clone size: once
D gene: TRBD2
CDR3 DNA: TGTGCCATCAGTCTAGCGGGGGGGCAGGATGAGCAGTTCTTC
CDR3 protein: CAISLAGGQDEQFF

V gene: TRBV9
J gene: TRBJ2-1
clone size: NA
D gene: TRBD2
CDR3 DNA: TGTGCCAGCAGCGTAGGAGAGCGGGGGGGCAATAATGAGCAGTTCTTC
CDR3 protein: CASSVGERGGNNEQFF

V gene: TRBV6-5
J gene: TRBJ2-7
clone size: NA
D gene: NA
CDR3 DNA: TGTGCCAGCAGTTACGGTTACAGCTACGAGCAGTACTTC
CDR3 protein: CASSYGYSYEQYF

V gene: TRBV30
J gene: TRBJ1-6
clone size: NA
D gene: NA
CDR3 DNA: TGTGCCTGGGAAGAGGTTCATGGAAATTCACCCCTCCACTTT
CDR3 protein: CAWEEVHGNSPLHF

V gene: TRBV5-1
J gene: TRBJ1-2
clone size: NA
D gene: TRBD1
CDR3 DNA: TGCGCCAGCAGCTTGGCCTCGTCAGGGGGATATGGCTACACCTTC
CDR3 protein: CASSLASSGGYGYTF